This is a list of T cell receptor beta chains from one sample in a study of T cells after yellow fever vaccination. TCRdb independently ran MiXCR on the 5' RACE reads; one entry per CDR3 protein. This sample carries around 250,000 distinct CDR3 sequences, 5.2% of them seen once, and the ten largest clones take 2.5% to 4%. The material sequenced was CD4+ T cells sorted from PBMCs, taken on the day of the yellow fever booster vaccination. The receptors shown here come from a man aged 18 to 29 who received the YFV17D yellow fever vaccine. CDR3s include the opening cysteine and the closing phenylalanine or tryptophan. A D gene is named only where the DNA matches it firmly. Some rows have no size entry. The others give once, few or many, or a class for an expanded clone.

d_gene | j_gene | v_gene | abundance | CDR3aa | CDR3nt
- | TRBJ2-3 | TRBV5-1 | many | CASTLGTNLDTQYF | TGCGCCAGCACCTTGGGAACGAACCTAGATACGCAGTATTTT
- | TRBJ2-7 | TRBV6-5 | few | CASSYSSHGRGTSYEQYF | TGTGCCAGCAGTTACTCGAGCCACGGCAGAGGGACCTCCTACGAGCAGTACTTC
TRBD1 | TRBJ1-1 | TRBV7-2 | - | CASSLRRTGENTEAFF | TGTGCCAGCAGCTTACGACGGACAGGGGAGAACACTGAAGCTTTCTTT
- | TRBJ1-2 | TRBV12-3/TRBV12-4 | few | CASSFNRNYGYTF | TGTGCCAGCAGTTTCAACAGGAACTATGGCTACACCTTC
- | TRBJ2-3 | TRBV4-2 | few | CASSQDRRNTQYF | TGTGCCAGCAGCCAAGATCGAAGAAATACGCAGTATTTT
TRBD2 | TRBJ2-3 | TRBV6-6 | many | CASSYGLGGAEADTQYF | TGTGCCAGCAGTTACGGACTCGGGGGGGCTGAGGCAGATACGCAGTATTTT
- | TRBJ1-5 | TRBV6-2/TRBV6-3 | many | CASSGQVNQPQHF | TGTGCCAGCAGTGGACAAGTAAATCAGCCCCAGCATTTT
- | TRBJ2-7 | TRBV18 | many | CASSPPGTPVYEQYF | TGTGCCAGCTCACCACCAGGGACACCGGTCTACGAGCAGTACTTC
TRBD1 | TRBJ2-5 | TRBV11-2 | - | CASSSPTDRGETQYF | TGTGCCAGCAGCTCTCCGACCGACAGGGGCGAGACCCAGTACTTC
TRBD1 | TRBJ2-3 | TRBV5-4 | few | CASSLAATGIDTQYF | TGTGCCAGCAGCTTGGCGGCGACAGGGATAGATACGCAGTATTTT
TRBD2 | TRBJ2-7 | TRBV7-9 | few | CASAGVVPYEQYF | TGTGCCAGCGCGGGGGTTGTCCCCTACGAGCAGTACTTC
- | TRBJ2-2 | TRBV20-1 | - | CSAQKTRGSGELFF | TGCAGTGCTCAGAAGACCCGGGGGTCCGGGGAGCTGTTTTTT
TRBD1 | TRBJ2-3 | TRBV29-1 | - | CSVAFGTGGPDTQYF | TGCAGCGTTGCCTTCGGGACAGGGGGCCCGGATACGCAGTATTTT
- | TRBJ2-3 | TRBV11-2 | many | CASSFSWGGRTDTQYF | TGTGCCAGCAGCTTCTCTTGGGGGGGCCGCACAGATACGCAGTATTTT
- | TRBJ2-1 | TRBV15 | - | CATSRDKLRTNEQFF | TGTGCCACCAGCAGAGATAAATTGAGGACAAATGAGCAGTTCTTC
TRBD1 | TRBJ2-1 | TRBV18 | many | CASSPTAGTGYRKFF | TGTGCCAGCTCACCTACGGCCGGGACAGGTTATCGGAAGTTCTTC
TRBD1 | TRBJ1-2 | TRBV25-1 | - | CASSLTGLRMGYTF | TGTGCCAGCAGCCTGACAGGGTTAAGGATGGGCTACACCTTC
- | TRBJ1-2 | TRBV11-2 | many | CASSLYGVDGYTF | TGTGCCAGCAGCTTATATGGGGTCGATGGCTACACCTTC
- | TRBJ2-1 | TRBV12-3/TRBV12-4 | - | CASLLGAAYNEQFF | TGTGCCAGCCTCCTAGGGGCAGCCTACAATGAGCAGTTCTTC
- | TRBJ2-2 | TRBV7-2 | many | CASSSRTSPNTGELFF | TGTGCCAGCAGCTCCCGGACTTCCCCGAACACCGGGGAGCTGTTTTTT
- | TRBJ1-1 | TRBV29-1 | few | CSLSLGVNTEAFF | TGCAGCCTATCTTTGGGAGTGAACACTGAAGCTTTCTTT